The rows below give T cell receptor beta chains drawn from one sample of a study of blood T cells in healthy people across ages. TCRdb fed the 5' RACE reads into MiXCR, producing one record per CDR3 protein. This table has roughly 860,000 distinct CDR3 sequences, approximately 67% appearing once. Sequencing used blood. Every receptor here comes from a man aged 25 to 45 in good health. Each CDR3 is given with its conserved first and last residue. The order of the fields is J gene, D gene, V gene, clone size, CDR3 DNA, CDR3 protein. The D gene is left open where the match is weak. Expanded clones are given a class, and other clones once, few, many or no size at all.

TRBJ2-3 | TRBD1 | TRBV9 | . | TGTGCCAGCAGCGTACAGGGGGCGAGGGGCTCGGATACGCAGTATTTT | CASSVQGARGSDTQYF
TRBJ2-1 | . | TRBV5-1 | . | TGCGCCAGCAGCCAAGGACTTGACCTCGATGAGCAGTTCTTC | CASSQGLDLDEQFF
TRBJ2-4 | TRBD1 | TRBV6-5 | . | TGTGCCAGCAGTTCCGCACCGACAGGGGCCAAAAACATTCAGTACTTC | CASSSAPTGAKNIQYF
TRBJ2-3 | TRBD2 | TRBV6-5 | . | TGTGCCAGTAGTTACTCGAGGCTAGCGGGGACCCCGCAGTATTTT | CASSYSRLAGTPQYF
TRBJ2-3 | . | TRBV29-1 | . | TGCAGCGTTGAAGGTTCAGGGCTCTACACAGATACGCAGTATTTT | CSVEGSGLYTDTQYF
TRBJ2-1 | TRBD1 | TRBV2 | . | TGTGCCAGCAGGGACAGGGCGTCCTACAATGAGCAGTTCTTC | CASRDRASYNEQFF
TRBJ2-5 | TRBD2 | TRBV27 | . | TGTGCCAGCCAATTAACCGGGACTACCCACCAAGAGACCCAGTACTTC | CASQLTGTTHQETQYF
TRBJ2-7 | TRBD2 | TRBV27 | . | TGTGCCAGCAGTACTCGGAGAGCGGGGGGTTCTACGAGCTCCTACGAGCAGTACTTC | CASSTRRAGGSTSSYEQYF
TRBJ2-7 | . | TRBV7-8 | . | TGTGCCAGCACTGGGGACACCTCCTACGAGCAGTACTTC | CASTGDTSYEQYF
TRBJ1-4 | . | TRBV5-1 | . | TGCGAGCCATTGGGTCTCCCCCCCACTAATGAAAAACTGTTTTTT | CEPLGLPPTNEKLFF
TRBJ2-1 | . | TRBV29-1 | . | TGCAGCGTTTACAGGGGAGGTCACAATGAGCAGTTCTTC | CSVYRGGHNEQFF
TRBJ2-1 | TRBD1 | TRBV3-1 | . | TGTGCCAGCAGCCCAGGGACAGGCGGGGCGAGGTCTACCCACTACAATGAGCAGTTCTTC | CASSPGTGGARSTHYNEQFF
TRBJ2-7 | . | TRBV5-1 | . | TGCGCCAGCAGCAGTCGTACGCAGGTTAACGAGCAGTACTTC | CASSSRTQVNEQYF
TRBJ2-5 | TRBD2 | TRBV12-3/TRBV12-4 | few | TGTGCCAGCACCTCCTATCGGGGAGGGCCAGAGACCCAGTACTTC | CASTSYRGGPETQYF
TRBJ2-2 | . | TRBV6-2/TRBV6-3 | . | TGTGCCAGCAGTTACAGTAGCGAGAACACCGGGGAGCTGTTTTTT | CASSYSSENTGELFF
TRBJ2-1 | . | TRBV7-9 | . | TGTGTCATCACACCGCTCGGGACTCCTTACAATGAGCAGTTCTTC | CVITPLGTPYNEQFF
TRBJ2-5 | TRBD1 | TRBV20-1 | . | TGCAGTGCTAAGGACAGGGACAACGCACCCAGGGGCCAGTACTTC | CSAKDRDNAPRGQYF
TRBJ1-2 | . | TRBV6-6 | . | TGTGCCAGCAGTACTGGTTCCAAATGGCGGGACACCTTC | CASSTGSKWRDTF
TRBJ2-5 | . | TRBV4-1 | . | TGCGCCAGCAGCCTACAGAGGGGACAACAAGAGACCCAGTACTTC | CASSLQRGQQETQYF
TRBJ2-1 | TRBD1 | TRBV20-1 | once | TGCAGTGCTCGACCCAGGGGGAGCTCCTACAATGAGCAGTTCTTC | CSARPRGSSYNEQFF
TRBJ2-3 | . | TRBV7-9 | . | TGTGCCAGCTTAAACCCAGAATTAGGGGGAGGTGCAGATACGCAGTATTTT | CASLNPELGGGADTQYF
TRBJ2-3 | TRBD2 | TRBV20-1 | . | TGCAGTGCTCAAAGCGGGGGGGCAGGTGATACGCAGTATTTT | CSAQSGGAGDTQYF
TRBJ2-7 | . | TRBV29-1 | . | TGCAGCGCCGAAGGGACTTCCTACGAGCAGTACTTC | CSAEGTSYEQYF
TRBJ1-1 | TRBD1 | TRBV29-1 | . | TGCAGCGTTGGAAACCCGGGACAGGGGAACACTGAAGCTTTCTTT | CSVGNPGQGNTEAFF
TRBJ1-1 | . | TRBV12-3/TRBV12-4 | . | TGTGCCAGCAGTTCAGGGAGCACTGAAGCTTTCTTT | CASSSGSTEAFF
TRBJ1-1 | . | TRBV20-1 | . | TGCAGTGCCCCCCGGCCAGGGATAAGAACTGAAGCTTTCTTT | CSAPRPGIRTEAFF
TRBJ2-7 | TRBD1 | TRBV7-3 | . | TGTGCCAGCAGCGCGGGACAGGGTCACAACGAGCAGTACTTC | CASSAGQGHNEQYF
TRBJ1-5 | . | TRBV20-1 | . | TGCAGTGCTAAGGGGGGCAATCAGCCCCAGCATTTT | CSAKGGNQPQHF
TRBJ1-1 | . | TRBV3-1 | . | TGTGCCAGCAGCTGGCACAGGGAGAGAGACACTGAAGCTTTCTTT | CASSWHRERDTEAFF
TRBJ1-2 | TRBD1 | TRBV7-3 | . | TGTGCCAGCAGCCCCCAACAGGGGGAGTTGCTTGGCTACACCTTC | CASSPQQGELLGYTF
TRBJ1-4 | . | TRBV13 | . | TGTGCCAGCAGCTTAATTCGACGAGAAAAACTGTTTTTT | CASSLIRREKLFF
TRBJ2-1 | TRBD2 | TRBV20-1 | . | TGCAGTGCTAGAGATTCCCTTGGTTGGGGAGGGTCCTACAATGAGCAGTTCTTC | CSARDSLGWGGSYNEQFF
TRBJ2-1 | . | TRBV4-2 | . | TGTGCCAGCAACCAAGATTCCCGGGGCAATGAGCAGTTCTTC | CASNQDSRGNEQFF
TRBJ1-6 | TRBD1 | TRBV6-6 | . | TGTGCCAGCAGTTCCACTGACAGGGCTAATTCACCCCTCCACTTT | CASSSTDRANSPLHF
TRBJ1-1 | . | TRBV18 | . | TGTGCCAGCTCACCGGGAGAGGGGGACACTGAAGCTTTCTTT | CASSPGEGDTEAFF
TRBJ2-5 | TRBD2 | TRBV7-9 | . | TGTGCCGCGGGGGAAGAGACCCAGTACTTC | CAAGEETQYF
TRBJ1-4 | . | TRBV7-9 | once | TGTGCCAGCAGCTTATGGGTCGCAACTAATGAAAAACTGTTTTTT | CASSLWVATNEKLFF
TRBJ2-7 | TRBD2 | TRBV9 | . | TGTGCCAGCAGCGTAGCTAGCGGGGGCGACTCCTACGAGCAGTACTTC | CASSVASGGDSYEQYF
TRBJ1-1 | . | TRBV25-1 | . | TGTGCCAGCAGTGATGGCAGGGCGGGTACTGAAGCTTTCTTT | CASSDGRAGTEAFF
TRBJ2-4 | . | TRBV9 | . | TGTGCCAGCAGCGTGGGGATCGGCAAAAACATTCAGTACTTC | CASSVGIGKNIQYF
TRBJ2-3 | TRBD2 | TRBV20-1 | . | TGCAGTGCTAGAAGACTAGCCTCAGATACGCAGTATTTT | CSARRLASDTQYF
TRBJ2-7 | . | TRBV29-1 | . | TGCAGCGTTGATCCCAGATACAATGAGCAGTACTTC | CSVDPRYNEQYF
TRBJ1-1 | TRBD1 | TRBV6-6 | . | TGTGCCGCCCAGTGGGACAGGGGGGGGACTGAAGCTTTCTTT | CAAQWDRGGTEAFF
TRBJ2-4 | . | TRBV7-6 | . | TGTGCCAGCAGCTTAGTTGGAGGGTCTAGGGAGCAGTACTTC | CASSLVGGSREQYF
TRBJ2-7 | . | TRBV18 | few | TGTGCCAGCTCACTGGACACGTCCGAGCAGTACTTC | CASSLDTSEQYF
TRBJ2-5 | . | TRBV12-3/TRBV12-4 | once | TGTGCCAGCAGTTTGGCGGGAAGGTTTGAGACCCAGTACTTC | CASSLAGRFETQYF
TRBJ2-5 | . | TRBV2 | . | TGTGCCAGCAGTGAAGCGCTAGGGTCCCAAGAAACCCAGTACTTC | CASSEALGSQETQYF
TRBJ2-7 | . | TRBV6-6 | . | TGTGCCAGCAGTGCGGGGACAGCAAGGGCCCACGAGCAGTACTTC | CASSAGTARAHEQYF
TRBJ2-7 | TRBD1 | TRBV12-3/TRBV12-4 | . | TGTGCCAGCAATCCTTACGGGACAGGGTCCCACTACGAGCAGTACTTC | CASNPYGTGSHYEQYF
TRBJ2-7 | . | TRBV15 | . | TGTGCCACCAGCAGCTCACCTTCCTACGAGCAGTACTTC | CATSSSPSYEQYF